The subject of this entry is one T cell receptor beta chain. Germline V lookup: CDR1 SGDLS, CDR2 YYNGEE. The CDR3 runs 15 residues. J lost 2 bases, V lost 4 bases, and 4 bases had no gene match. The entry originates in a study of blood T cell repertoires in COVID-19. About the research overall: Sample material is recorded as cDNA or gDNA derived from T cells, B-cell-depleted T cells, or PBMCs.

Measured with immunoSEQ multiplex PCR; TCRdb has only the in-frame clones, and not every one. The sample has roughly 280,000 clones, around 85% seen once. The V and J genes are TRBV9 and TRBJ2-1; 9 nucleotides agree with TRBD2. Sample: peripheral blood. The sequence came from a woman in her 70s with acute or convalescent COVID-19. The CDR3 here is CASSSIAGAYNEQFF. DNA of the CDR3: TGTGCCAGCAGCTCCATAGCGGGGGCCTACAATGAGCAGTTCTTC.